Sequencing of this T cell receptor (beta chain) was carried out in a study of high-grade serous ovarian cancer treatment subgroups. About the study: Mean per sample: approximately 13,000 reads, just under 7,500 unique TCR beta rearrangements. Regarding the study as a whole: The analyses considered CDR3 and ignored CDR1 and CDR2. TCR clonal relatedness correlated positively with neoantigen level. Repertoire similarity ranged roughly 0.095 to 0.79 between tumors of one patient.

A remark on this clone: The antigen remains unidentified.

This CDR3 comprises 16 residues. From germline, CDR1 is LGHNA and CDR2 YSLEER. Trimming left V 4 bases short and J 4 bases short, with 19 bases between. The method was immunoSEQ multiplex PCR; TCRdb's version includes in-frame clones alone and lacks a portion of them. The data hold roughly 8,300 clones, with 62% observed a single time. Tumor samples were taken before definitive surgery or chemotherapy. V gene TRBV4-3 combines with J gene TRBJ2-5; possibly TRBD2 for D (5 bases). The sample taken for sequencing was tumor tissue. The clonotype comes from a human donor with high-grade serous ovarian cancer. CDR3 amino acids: CASSLEGVRGGETQYF. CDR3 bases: TGCGCCAGCAGCCTTGAAGGAGTGCGTGGAGGAGAGACCCAGTACTTC.